This T cell receptor beta chain comes out of a study of shared clonotypes between healthy human individuals. The assay used deep level. Authors' methods: Filtering was not the same, since immunoSEQ gave junction-only sequences without quality scores. Repertoires were generated with immunoSEQ multiplex PCR, while TCRdb's copy carries only in-frame clones and drops some. V and J calls and clone size are as listed in that table; D and trimming were resolved from the DNA. Among 2 million to 2.5 million clones listed, just over 90% were seen once. Selected positively for CCR7 and CD45RO-negative, naive CD8 cells excluded terminally differentiated effector memory CD45RA+ cells. Sequenced sample: naive CD8+ T cells from PBMCs. The TCR comes from a man aged 18 to 30 in good health. Some clones in this sample may be carry-over from other donors' samples.

The CDR3 sequence is CASSLARGGNYGYTF. CDR3 bases: TGTGCCAGCAGCTTAGCTAGGGGGGGAAACTATGGCTACACCTTC. V and J are TRBV11-2 and TRBJ1-2, with D perhaps matching TRBD1 (6 bases). Trimming took 1 base from V and 2 from J, leaving 11 bases between them. Germline CDR1 reads SGHAT; CDR2 reads FQNNGV. This CDR3 region has 15 residues. The full variable domain, its missing parts supplied by reference TRBV11-2 and TRBJ1-2, is EAGVAQSPRYKIIEKRQSVAFWCNPISGHATLYWYQQILGQGPKLLIQFQNNGVVDDSQLPKDRFSAERLKGVDSTLKIQPAKLEDSAVYLCASSLARGGNYGYTFGSGTRLTVV.